This T cell receptor (beta chain) was sequenced in a study of T cell responses to AZD1222 COVID-19 vaccine. Study results and limitations: White British ancestry dominated among donors, who included more females, and clonal diversity was possibly underestimated. Reportedly, close to half of spike-specific TCRs are directed against unmutated variant regions.

Clones were sequenced by immunoSEQ multiplex PCR, and TCRdb holds only the in-frame ones, with some missing. The sample has about 140,000 clones, about 92% seen once. Germline CDR1 MDHEN, CDR2 SYDVKM. The CDR3 covers 15 residues. V lost 4 bases and J lost 2, with 14 bases in between. Note on this clone: Its antigen is currently unknown.

The chain links TRBV28 to TRBJ1-2; D may be TRBD1 (5 bases). The source material was peripheral blood, sampled on day 0 of MenACWY control vaccination. The origin of this receptor is an adult in good health. This chain's CDR3 is CASSSTGTVNYGYTF. For the CDR3, the DNA is TGTGCCAGCAGTTCCACGGGGACGGTGAACTATGGCTACACCTTC.